These 19 T cell receptor beta chains were sequenced from one sample in a study of cytomegalovirus exposure and HLA in healthy donors. Sequencing used immunoSEQ multiplex PCR; TCRdb keeps in-frame clones, though not all of them. In the table there are under 200,000 clones, 75% to 90% of which are singletons. Sequencing used PBMCs. Receptor source: a woman younger than 30 in good health and CMV-seronegative.

This chain joins TRBV4-2 and TRBJ2-1, with D perhaps matching TRBD1 (6 bases). Germline assignment: CDR1 LGHNA and CDR2 YNFKEQ. The V end lost 4 bases, the J end lost 5 bases, and 12 bases lay between the germline ends. The CDR3 consists of 14 residues. DNA of the CDR3: TGTGCCAGCAGCCTGGGTCAGGGGAACAATGAGCAGTTCTTC. This sequence encodes CASSLGQGNNEQFF.

The chain recombines TRBV11-3 with TRBJ2-5, with 7 bases fitting TRBD1. This CDR3 spans 12 amino acids. CDR1 and CDR2 from the germline V gene are SGHNT and YENEEA. V was pared by 5 bases and J by 7 bases, with 4 bases of the junction left unmatched. CDR3 sequence: CASSKNRGTQYF. The CDR3 region has the DNA TGTGCCAGCAGCAAAAACAGGGGGACCCAGTACTTC.

This chain links TRBV28 with TRBJ1-2; 8 nucleotides match TRBD1. Germline V gene data show CDR1 as MDHEN and CDR2 as SYDVKM. Trimming took 10 bases from V and 3 from J; bases not matched to a gene: 4. The CDR3 is made up of 12 amino acids. CDR3: CATMDRDYGYTF. The CDR3 coding sequence is TGTGCCACTATGGACAGGGACTATGGCTACACCTTC.

The chain employs TRBV10-2 and TRBJ1-4; the D gene is possibly TRBD1 (6 bases). Germline V lookup: CDR1 WSHSY, CDR2 SAAADI. The V end was cut by 5 bases, the J end by 13 bases, with 14 bases between. The CDR3 contains 12 residues. The CDR3 nucleotides read TGCGCCAGCAGTCCCTCGGACAGCAGACTGTTTTTT. Protein: CASSPSDSRLFF.

The CDR3 is CASSLVGTGRGPMNTEAFF. The CDR3 DNA reads as TGCGCCAGCAGCTTGGTCGGAACAGGGAGGGGACCCATGAACACTGAAGCTTTCTTT. J is TRBJ1-1 and V is TRBV5-1; D possibly corresponds to TRBD1 (6 bases). The germline V gene encodes CDR1 SGHRS and CDR2 YFSETQ. The ends were cut back, 0 bases at V and 0 bases at J, with 21 bases in the middle. CDR3 length: 19 residues.

V and J are TRBV6-5 and TRBJ2-3, with 10 positions matching TRBD2. Trimming removed 0 bases from V and 10 bases from J; junction bases left unmatched: 10. The CDR3 is 16 amino acids. The germline gives CDR1 MNHEY, CDR2 SVGAGI. CDR3 nucleotide sequence: TGTGCCAGCAGTTACTCCCCTTTACTAGCGGGAAGGGCGCAGTATTTT. It translates to CASSYSPLLAGRAQYF.

This clone was observed a few times. The chain employs TRBV6-5 and TRBJ1-5, with D maybe TRBD1 (6 bases). CDR3 length equals 14 residues. From germline, CDR1 is MNHEY and CDR2 SVGAGI. Trimming took off 6 bases at V and 7 bases at J, with 16 bases between the two ends. The CDR3 reads CASSRSGVEQPQHF. CDR3 sequence (DNA): TGTGCCAGCAGCAGATCAGGGGTGGAACAGCCCCAGCATTTT.

The chain recombines TRBV19 with TRBJ1-2; a weak D match, TRBD1 (6 bases). CDR1 and CDR2 (germline): LNHDA, SQIVND (reference sequence). The CDR3 contains 15 residues. Trimming pared 3 bases from V and 0 bases from J, leaving 11 bases between. CDR3 sequence reads: CASSIQGFPNYGYTF. CDR3 in DNA: TGTGCCAGTAGTATTCAGGGGTTCCCTAACTATGGCTACACCTTC. The full variable domain, completed using reference TRBV19 and TRBJ1-2, is DGGITQSPKYLFRKEGQNVTLSCEQNLNHDAMYWYRQDPGQGLRLIYYSQIVNDFQKGDIAEGYSVSREKKESFPLTVTSAQKNPTAFYLCASSIQGFPNYGYTFGSGTRLTVV.

This chain connects TRBV10-3 to TRBJ1-2, with D possibly being TRBD1 (6 bases). Germline loops: CDR1 ENHRY, CDR2 SYGVKD. CDR3 length: 13 residues. Trimming took off 2 bases at V and 2 bases at J, with 6 bases between the two ends. CDR3 amino acids: CAISEQGNYGYTF. The CDR3 coding sequence is TGTGCCATCAGTGAGCAGGGGAACTATGGCTACACCTTC.

The chain couples TRBV18 to TRBJ2-7; the match to TRBD2 covers 8 bases. With V trimmed by 3 bases and J by 0 bases, 16 bases remained unmatched. Germline loops: CDR1 KGHSH, CDR2 LQKENI. This CDR3 is 19 amino acids long. The CDR3 loop reads CASSPVVAGPGRSSYEQYF. The CDR3 region has the DNA TGTGCCAGCTCACCCGTTGTAGCGGGACCCGGGAGAAGCTCCTACGAGCAGTACTTC.

The genes are TRBV10-3 and TRBJ2-3, with 9 bases that match TRBD1. Per the germline V gene, CDR1 is ENHRY and CDR2 is SYGVKD. CDR3 length: 15 amino acids. J was trimmed by 4 bases and V by 2 bases; bases with no gene match: 4. CDR3 DNA: TGTGCCATCAGTGAGAACAGGGGGCTAGCAGATACGCAGTATTTT. Its translation is CAISENRGLADTQYF.

CDR3 sequence reads: CASSGQSTGELFF. For the CDR3, the DNA is TGTGCCAGCAGCGGACAATCCACCGGGGAGCTGTTTTTT. V usage is TRBV9 and J usage is TRBJ2-2; D unclear. V gave up 3 bases and J gave up 4 bases, with 7 bases separating them. The germline CDR1 and CDR2 sequences are SGDLS and YYNGEE. This CDR3 spans 13 amino acids.

The chain is built from TRBV30 and TRBJ1-2, with D unclear. V gave up 0 bases and J gave up 5 bases, with 10 bases separating them. In germline, CDR1 is GTSNPN, CDR2 SVGIG (reference sequence). This CDR3 is 13 amino acids long. The CDR3 here is CAWSVVNRYGYTF. The CDR3 DNA reads as TGTGCCTGGAGTGTCGTAAACAGATATGGCTACACCTTC.

This chain uses TRBV18 with TRBJ2-2; 12 bases fit TRBD2. The CDR3 spans 16 residues. CDR1 is KGHSH and CDR2 is LQKENI in the germline V gene. V was pared by 3 bases and J by 5 bases, with 4 bases of the junction left unmatched. This CDR3 reads CASSPPSGGATGELFF. CDR3 in DNA: TGTGCCAGCTCACCCCCTAGCGGGGGGGCGACCGGGGAGCTGTTTTTT.

The rearrangement links TRBV29-1 to TRBJ2-3; 7 bases align to TRBD2. CDR1 and CDR2 from the germline V gene are SQVTM and ANQGSEA. V was pared by 5 bases and J by 6 bases, with 20 bases of the junction left unmatched. There are 17 residues in the CDR3. This CDR3 is CSVLILSAGTNRDTQYF. The CDR3 DNA is TGCAGCGTTTTAATCCTTTCGGCAGGGACTAACCGGGATACGCAGTATTTT.

The chain has TRBV7-9 and TRBJ2-1; possibly TRBD1 for D (5 bases). This CDR3 contains 16 residues. The V end lost 6 bases, the J end lost 4 bases, and 19 bases lay between the germline ends. Germline V CDR1 and CDR2: SEHNR, FQNEAQ (reference sequence). As DNA, the CDR3 is TGTGCCAGCAGTCCACCAGGACATATAGATTACAATGAGCAGTTCTTC. Protein sequence: CASSPPGHIDYNEQFF.

The chain uses TRBV6-6 and TRBJ2-1; tentatively, D is TRBD1 (5 bases). Germline CDR1 is MNHNY and CDR2 is SVGAGI (reference sequence). Trimming cost V 7 bases and J 10 bases, with 17 bases left between them. This CDR3 has 13 amino acids. The CDR3 here is CASIPRSPGEQFF. In nucleotides, the CDR3 is TGTGCCAGCATTCCGAGGAGCCCAGGGGAGCAGTTCTTC.

This rearrangement joins TRBV2 to TRBJ2-3; 8 bases match TRBD1. After removal of 8 bases from V and 1 base from J, the junction contained 5 bases not matched to a gene. Germline CDR1 is SNHLY and CDR2 is FYNNEI. The CDR3 loop spans 14 amino acids. The CDR3 DNA is TGTGCCAGCGTTAAGGACAGGGGCACAGATACGCAGTATTTT. Amino acid sequence: CASVKDRGTDTQYF.

This clone was observed a handful of times. V is TRBV15 and J is TRBJ2-5, with 7 positions matching TRBD2. Germline-derived CDR1 and CDR2 are LNHNV and YYDKDF (reference sequence). This CDR3 comprises 15 residues. V dropped 2 bases and J dropped 5; count of bases not matched to a gene: 8. The CDR3 is CATSRSREGPETQYF. Written as DNA, the CDR3 is TGTGCCACCAGCAGATCAAGGGAGGGCCCGGAGACCCAGTACTTC.